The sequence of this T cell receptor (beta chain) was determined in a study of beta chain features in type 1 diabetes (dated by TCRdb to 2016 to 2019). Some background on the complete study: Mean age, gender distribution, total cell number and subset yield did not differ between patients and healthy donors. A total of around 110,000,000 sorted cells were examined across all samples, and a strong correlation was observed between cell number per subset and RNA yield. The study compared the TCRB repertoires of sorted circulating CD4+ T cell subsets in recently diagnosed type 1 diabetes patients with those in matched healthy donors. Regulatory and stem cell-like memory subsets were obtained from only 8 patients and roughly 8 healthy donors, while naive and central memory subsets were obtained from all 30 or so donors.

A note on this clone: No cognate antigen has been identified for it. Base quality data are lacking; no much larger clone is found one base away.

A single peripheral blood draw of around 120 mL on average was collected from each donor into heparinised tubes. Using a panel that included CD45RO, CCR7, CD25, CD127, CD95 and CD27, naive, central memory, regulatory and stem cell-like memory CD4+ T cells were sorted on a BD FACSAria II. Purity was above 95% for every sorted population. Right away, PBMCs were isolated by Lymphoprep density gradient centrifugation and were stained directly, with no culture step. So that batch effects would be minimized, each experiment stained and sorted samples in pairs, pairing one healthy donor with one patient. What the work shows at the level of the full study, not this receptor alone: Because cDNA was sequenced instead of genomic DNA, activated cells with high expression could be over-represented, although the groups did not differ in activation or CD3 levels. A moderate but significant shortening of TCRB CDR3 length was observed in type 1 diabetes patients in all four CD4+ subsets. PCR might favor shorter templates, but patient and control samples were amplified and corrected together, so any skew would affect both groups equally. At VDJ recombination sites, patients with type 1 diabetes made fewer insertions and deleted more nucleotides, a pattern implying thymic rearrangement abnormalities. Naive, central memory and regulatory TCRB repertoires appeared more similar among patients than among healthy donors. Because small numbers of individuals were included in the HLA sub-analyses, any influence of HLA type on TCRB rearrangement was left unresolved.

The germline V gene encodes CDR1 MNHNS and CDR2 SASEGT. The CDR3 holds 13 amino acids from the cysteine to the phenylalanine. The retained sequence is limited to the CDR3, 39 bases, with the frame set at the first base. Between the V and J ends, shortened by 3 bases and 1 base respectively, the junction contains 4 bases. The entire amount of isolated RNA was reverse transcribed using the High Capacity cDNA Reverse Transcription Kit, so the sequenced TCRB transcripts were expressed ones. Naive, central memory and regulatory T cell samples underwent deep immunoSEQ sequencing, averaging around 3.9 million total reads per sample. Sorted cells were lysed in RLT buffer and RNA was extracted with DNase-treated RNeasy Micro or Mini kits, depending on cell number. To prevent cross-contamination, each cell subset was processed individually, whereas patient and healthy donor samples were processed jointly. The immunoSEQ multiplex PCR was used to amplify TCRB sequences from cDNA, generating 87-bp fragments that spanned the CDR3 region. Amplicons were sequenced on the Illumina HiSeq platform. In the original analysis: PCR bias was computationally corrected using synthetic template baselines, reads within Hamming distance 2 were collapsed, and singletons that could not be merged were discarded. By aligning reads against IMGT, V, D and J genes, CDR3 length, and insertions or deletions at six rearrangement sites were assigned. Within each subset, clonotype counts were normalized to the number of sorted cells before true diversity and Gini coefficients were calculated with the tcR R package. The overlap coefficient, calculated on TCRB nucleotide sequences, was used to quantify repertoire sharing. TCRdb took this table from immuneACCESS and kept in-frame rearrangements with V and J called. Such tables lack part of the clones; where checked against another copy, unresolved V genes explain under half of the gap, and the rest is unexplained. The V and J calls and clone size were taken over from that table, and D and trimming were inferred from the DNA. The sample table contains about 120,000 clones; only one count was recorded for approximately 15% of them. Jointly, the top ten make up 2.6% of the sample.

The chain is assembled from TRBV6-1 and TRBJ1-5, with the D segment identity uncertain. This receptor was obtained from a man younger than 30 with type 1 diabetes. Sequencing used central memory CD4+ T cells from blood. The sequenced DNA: TGTGCCAGCAGTGACGGGAGCAATCAGCCCCAGCATTTT. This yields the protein CASSDGSNQPQHF.